This T cell receptor beta chain was sequenced for a study of T cells in Graves' hyperthyroidism and ophthalmopathy. This clonotype was counted many times. V lost 2 bases and J lost 0; bases outside the gene matches: 5. The germline V gene encodes CDR1 MGHRA and CDR2 YSYEKL. This CDR3 contains 16 residues. Regions amplified from RNA transcripts were the TCR beta CDR3 regions. Carried out on the TCR CDR3, a first-round RT-PCR used the HTBI primer set. TCRdb fed the multiplex PCR reads into MiXCR, producing one record per CDR3 protein. The data hold a few hundred thousand distinct CDR3 sequences, with approximately 49% observed a single time.

The sample taken for sequencing was peripheral blood or thyroid tissue (not recorded which). The receptor comes from an adult woman with Graves' disease, either hyperthyroidism or ophthalmopathy (not recorded which). V usage is TRBV4-1 and J usage is TRBJ1-1; 8 bases map to TRBD1. CDR3 region: CASSQRTGFMNTEAFF. The CDR3 coding sequence is TGCGCCAGCAGCCAAAGGACAGGGTTTATGAACACTGAAGCTTTCTTT.